A single sample is the source of the 22 T cell receptor beta chains below, sequenced in a study of Ad26.COV2.S vaccination and SARS-CoV-2 variants. Treatment in this sample: 19 received Ad26.COV2.S at low or high dose, single or two shots; several received placebo; per-sample allocation not given. Material that was analyzed had been drawn on day 63 after the first vaccine or placebo injection. Repertoires were generated with immunoSEQ multiplex PCR, while TCRdb's copy carries only in-frame clones and drops some. Here the sample spans 440,000 or so clones, roughly 90% being singletons. Sequenced here: peripheral blood, sampled in a trial of Ad26.COV2.S vaccine versus placebo. Receptors were obtained from a person aged 18-60 years who received the Ad26.COV2.S COVID-19 vaccine or a placebo.

This clone was seen a handful of times. V usage is TRBV28 and J usage is TRBJ2-5; 7 bases agree with TRBD2. The CDR3 runs 13 residues. Trimming removed 2 bases from V and 7 bases from J; junction bases left unmatched: 4. Per germline, CDR1 MDHEN and CDR2 SYDVKM. The CDR3 nucleotides are TGTGCCAGCAGTTTACCGGGCGGGAGGACCCAGTACTTC. Translating gives CASSLPGGRTQYF.

Only one count was recorded for this clone. This chain connects TRBV11-2 to TRBJ2-1; TRBD2 is a possible D gene (5 bases). The V and J ends lost 3 bases and 7 bases respectively, with 10 bases between them. The CDR3 is made up of 13 amino acids. Germline CDR1 and CDR2: SGHAT and FQNNGV. CDR3 DNA: TGTGCCAGCAGCTTTCTTGGGAGAAATGAGCAGTTCTTC. Translated, it gives CASSFLGRNEQFF.

This clone has just a few counts. The chain combines TRBV19 with TRBJ1-1, with 10 bases fitting TRBD1. Unmatched junction bases numbered 5, after V lost 7 bases and J lost 6 bases. The CDR3 is 13 residues long. Germline V lookup: CDR1 LNHDA, CDR2 SQIVND (reference sequence). The CDR3 DNA sequence: TGTGCCAGTAACACGGGACAGGGGCCTGAAGCTTTCTTT. It encodes CASNTGQGPEAFF.

This sequence joins TRBV5-4 and TRBJ1-2; no reliable D call. V was shortened by 0 bases and J by 6 bases, with 6 bases between the two germline ends. Germline values: CDR1 SGHNT, CDR2 YYREEE (reference sequence). This CDR3 has 12 residues. The DNA for the CDR3 is TGTGCCAGCAGCTTGGATACCCATGGCTACACCTTC. Its protein product is CASSLDTHGYTF.

V gene TRBV3-1 (or the pseudogene TRBV3-2) combines with J gene TRBJ2-7, with D maybe TRBD1 (6 bases). V lost 0 bases, J lost 6 bases, and 18 bases lay in between. This CDR3 spans 16 amino acids. Germline CDR1 reads LGHDT; CDR2 reads YNNKEL (reference sequence). The CDR3 sequence: CASSQDWGLLALEQYF. In DNA, the CDR3 is TGTGCCAGCAGCCAAGATTGGGGGCTCCTAGCCCTCGAGCAGTACTTC.

This rearrangement joins TRBV6-4 to TRBJ1-6; D possibly corresponds to TRBD1 (6 bases). This CDR3 is built from 14 residues. Germline loops: CDR1 MRHNA, CDR2 SNTAGT. V was pared by 3 bases and J by 11 bases, with 14 bases between. The CDR3 sequence is CASSESGAGTPLHF. DNA of the CDR3: TGTGCCAGCAGTGAGTCGGGGGCTGGGACACCCCTCCACTTT.

CDR3 in DNA: TGTGCCAGCAGCTTAGGTGCAGGGGCCACTGAAGCTTTCTTT. Translation gives CASSLGAGATEAFF. The chain uses TRBV5-5 and TRBJ1-1, with a weak D call TRBD1 (6 bases). The length of the CDR3 is 14 residues. Trimming stripped 2 bases from V and 4 bases from J, with 12 bases between. Looked up from germline, CDR1 is SGHKS and CDR2 is YYEKEE (reference sequence).

The chain recombines TRBV11-2 with TRBJ1-4; maybe TRBD1 (5 bases). CDR1 and CDR2 (germline): SGHAT, FQNNGV. CDR3 length equals 16 residues. V was clipped by 1 base and J by 3 bases, with 12 bases between them. CDR3 region: CASSLGSGLANEKLFF. DNA of the CDR3: TGTGCCAGCAGCTTAGGCTCAGGGCTCGCTAATGAAAAACTGTTTTTT.

V gene TRBV5-1 combines with J gene TRBJ2-7; 11 positions agree with TRBD2. V dropped 4 bases and J dropped 4; count of bases not matched to a gene: 7. This CDR3 contains 15 residues. Germline V gene sequence: CDR1 SGHRS, CDR2 YFSETQ. The CDR3: CASSREGTSGYEQYF. The CDR3 nucleotides read TGCGCCAGCAGCCGGGAGGGGACTAGCGGTTACGAGCAGTACTTC.

This CDR3 is CASSWRGYEQYF. DNA of the CDR3: TGTGCCAGCAGTTGGCGGGGCTACGAGCAGTACTTC. The V gene is TRBV6-2 or TRBV6-3, the J gene TRBJ2-7; possibly TRBD2 for D (6 bases). The germline V gene has CDR1 MNHEY and CDR2 SVGEGT. CDR3 length equals 12 residues. Between the trimmed V and J ends, which lost 4 bases and 3 bases, there was a span of 7 bases.

This chain uses TRBV11-2 with TRBJ1-1, with D unclear. CDR3 length equals 14 residues. The V end was cut by 6 bases, the J end by 8 bases, with 19 bases between. Germline assignment: CDR1 SGHAT and CDR2 FQNNGV. CDR3 in amino acids: CASRLLQAAREAFF. The DNA of the CDR3 is TGTGCCAGCAGATTACTCCAAGCGGCGAGGGAAGCTTTCTTT.

The gene calls are TRBV30 and TRBJ1-2; the D is unclear. Germline CDR1 reads GTSNPN; CDR2 reads SVGIG (reference sequence). This CDR3 comprises 11 residues. Trimming took off 0 bases at V and 10 bases at J, with 9 bases between the two ends. CDR3: CAWSVIRNYTF. As DNA, the CDR3 is TGTGCCTGGAGTGTAATCAGGAACTACACCTTC. Drawing the rest from reference TRBV30 and TRBJ1-2, the complete variable domain is SQTIHQWPATLVQPVGSPLSLECTVEGTSNPNLYWYRQAAGRGLQLLFYSVGIGQISSEVPQNLSASRPQDRQFILSSKKLLLSDSGFYLCAWSVIRNYTFGSGTRLTVV.

A single count supports this clone. The V and J genes are TRBV20-1 and TRBJ1-5, with 7 nucleotides matching TRBD1. This CDR3 region has 17 residues. Germline assignment: CDR1 DFQATT and CDR2 SNEGSKA (reference sequence). V lost 3 bases to trimming and J lost 0 bases; unmatched junction nucleotides: 11. The CDR3: CSASLSRDSHSNQPQHF. Here the CDR3 DNA reads TGCAGTGCTAGTCTATCCCGGGACAGCCATAGCAATCAGCCCCAGCATTTT.

The V gene is TRBV3-1 (or the pseudogene TRBV3-2), the J gene TRBJ1-2; 7 nucleotides match TRBD1. The germline V gene encodes CDR1 LGHDT and CDR2 YNNKEL (reference sequence). J lost 4 bases, V lost 2 bases, and 7 bases had no gene match. This CDR3 spans 15 amino acids. This CDR3 reads CASSQLTGNSYGYTF. Written as DNA, the CDR3 is TGTGCCAGCAGCCAATTGACAGGGAATTCCTATGGCTACACCTTC.

This chain connects TRBV11-3 to TRBJ2-1; TRBD2 aligns across 10 bases. The V gene end was trimmed by 5 bases and the J gene end by 2 bases; junction bases not matched to a gene: 9. CDR3 length equals 17 residues. The germline V gene encodes CDR1 SGHNT and CDR2 YENEEA. CDR3 protein: CASSLMTLAGAYNEQFF. DNA for the CDR3: TGTGCCAGCAGCCTAATGACCCTAGCGGGGGCCTACAATGAGCAGTTCTTC.

This chain's CDR3 is CAGTSGGGINSPLHF. CDR3 in DNA: TGTGCCGGGACGAGTGGGGGAGGGATAAATTCACCCCTCCACTTT. The J gene is TRBJ1-6, the V gene TRBV28, with a weak D call TRBD1 (5 bases). The germline V gene has CDR1 MDHEN and CDR2 SYDVKM. The V and J ends lost 11 bases and 7 bases respectively, with 21 bases between them. CDR3 length: 15 amino acids.

The genes are TRBV3-1 (or the pseudogene TRBV3-2) and TRBJ2-3, with D possibly being TRBD2 (5 bases). Between the trimmed V and J ends, which lost 4 bases and 4 bases, there was a span of 9 bases. CDR1 is LGHDT, CDR2 YNNKEL, per germline (reference sequence). The CDR3 has 13 amino acids. The CDR3 here is CASSLGLADTQYF. In DNA, the CDR3 is TGTGCCAGCAGCCTCGGACTTGCAGATACGCAGTATTTT.

The chain combines TRBV27 with TRBJ1-1, with D maybe TRBD1 (5 bases). V was trimmed by 4 bases and J by 6 bases, leaving 12 bases between them. Germline V lookup: CDR1 MNHEY, CDR2 SMNVEV (reference sequence). This CDR3 is built from 13 residues. For the CDR3, the DNA is TGTGCCAGCAGTTCCCTCGCAGGGTCTGAAGCTTTCTTT. Its protein product is CASSSLAGSEAFF.

The chain is built from TRBV19 and TRBJ1-1; D may be TRBD1 (6 bases). CDR1 is LNHDA, CDR2 SQIVND, per germline (reference sequence). Trimming took 9 bases from V and 4 from J, leaving 18 bases between them. The CDR3 is 14 amino acids. The CDR3 is CASTGRGLSTEAFF. The CDR3 DNA sequence: TGTGCCAGCACCGGGAGGGGGTTGAGCACTGAAGCTTTCTTT.

CDR3 in amino acids: CASSSNRALGNEQFF. DNA for the CDR3: TGTGCCAGCAGCTCTAACAGGGCCTTGGGGAATGAGCAGTTCTTC. V is TRBV11-3 and J is TRBJ2-1, with D tentatively TRBD1 (6 bases). Trimming cost V 4 bases and J 7 bases, with 17 bases left between them. This CDR3 spans 15 amino acids. Germline V lookup: CDR1 SGHNT, CDR2 YENEEA.

The V and J genes are TRBV12-5 and TRBJ1-1; no clear D. Trimming left V 2 bases short and J 8 bases short, with 12 bases between. This CDR3 region has 13 residues. In germline, CDR1 is LGHNT, CDR2 FRNRAP. CDR3 coding DNA: TGTGCTAGTGGTTTGTATGGCCAGGTAGAAGCTTTCTTT. Its translation is CASGLYGQVEAFF.

The chain is built from TRBV18 and TRBJ2-7; D is undetermined. In germline, CDR1 is KGHSH, CDR2 LQKENI. CDR3 length equals 12 residues. Deletions cut 6 bases from V and 5 bases from J, with 11 bases between. The CDR3 loop is CASSPSGNEQYF. The CDR3 DNA sequence: TGTGCCAGCTCTCCCTCTGGGAACGAGCAGTACTTC.